The 31 T cell receptor beta chains in this list originate from one sample, sequenced in a study of blood T cell repertoires in COVID-19. Libraries were prepared by immunoSEQ multiplex PCR; TCRdb keeps only in-frame clonotypes and omits some of them. The table records about 260,000 clones, about 83% of them present only once. The sample comprised peripheral blood. These receptors came from a woman aged 40-49 years who had recovered from COVID-19.

The rearrangement joins TRBV5-1 to TRBJ2-2, with 10 bases fitting TRBD2. V gave up 3 bases and J gave up 1 base; unmatched junction bases: 6. The CDR3 has 17 amino acids. Per germline, CDR1 SGHRS and CDR2 YFSETQ. The CDR3 spells CASSSIASGGNTGELFF. In nucleotides, the CDR3 is TGCGCCAGCAGCTCGATTGCTAGCGGGGGGAACACCGGGGAGCTGTTTTTT.

This chain links TRBV24-1 with TRBJ2-1, with TRBD1 matching 7 bases. CDR1 and CDR2 (germline): KGHDR, SFDVKD. The trim removed 0 bases at V and 2 bases at J, leaving 6 bases unmatched. The CDR3 totals 17 residues. The CDR3 DNA reads as TGTGCCACCAGTGATTTGAATGCCGGACAGGCCTACAATGAGCAGTTCTTC. It translates to CATSDLNAGQAYNEQFF.

The chain employs TRBV2 and TRBJ2-5, with a possible D match to TRBD2 (6 bases). In germline, CDR1 is SNHLY, CDR2 FYNNEI. V shed 9 bases and J shed 5 bases, with 13 bases lying between them. This CDR3 is 12 amino acids long. The CDR3 DNA reads TGTGCCAGGAGAGCCGCGGGGGAGACCCAGTACTTC. This gives the protein CARRAAGETQYF.

This chain connects TRBV19 to TRBJ2-1; D might be TRBD1 (6 bases). The germline gives CDR1 LNHDA, CDR2 SQIVND (reference sequence). CDR3 length equals 14 residues. Trimming left V 6 bases short and J 1 base short, with 10 bases between. The CDR3 sequence is CASRGQHSYNEQFF. The CDR3 DNA is TGTGCCAGTAGAGGACAGCATTCCTACAATGAGCAGTTCTTC.

The chain combines TRBV6-5 with TRBJ1-5; 9 positions agree with TRBD1. The germline CDR1 and CDR2 sequences are MNHEY and SVGAGI. The V gene end was trimmed by 10 bases and the J gene end by 3 bases; junction bases not matched to a gene: 4. The CDR3 is made up of 13 amino acids. CDR3 nucleotides: TGTGCCACCGGGACAGGGTACAATCAGCCCCAGCATTTT. It translates to CATGTGYNQPQHF.

The chain carries TRBV12-3 or TRBV12-4 and TRBJ2-1, with D possibly matching TRBD2 (6 bases). With 9 bases removed from V and 10 bases from J, the gap between germline ends came to 16 bases. This CDR3 has 12 amino acids. CDR3 sequence (DNA): TGTGCCAGTTCCCCGACTAGTAACGAGCAGTTCTTC. As protein: CASSPTSNEQFF.

The V gene is TRBV27, the J gene TRBJ1-1, with 7 bases that match TRBD1. CDR3 length equals 14 residues. CDR1 is MNHEY, CDR2 SMNVEV, per germline (reference sequence). With V trimmed by 8 bases and J by 3 bases, 9 bases remained unmatched. The CDR3 bases are TGTGCCAGCGGGCGACAGGGAGGCTACACTGAAGCTTTCTTT. Protein sequence: CASGRQGGYTEAFF.

The chain carries TRBV7-8 and TRBJ2-2; D may be TRBD1 (5 bases). Germline V gives CDR1 SGHVS, CDR2 FQNEAQ. Trimming removed 4 bases at V and 2 bases at J, with 8 bases between. CDR3 size: 14 residues. CDR3 coding DNA: TGTGCCAGCAGCTACCGGACAAACACCGGGGAGCTGTTTTTT. Translating gives CASSYRTNTGELFF.

This rearrangement joins TRBV7-9 to TRBJ2-3; D perhaps matches TRBD1 (8 bases). The CDR3 contains 19 residues. V gave up 1 base and J gave up 1 base, with 21 bases separating them. CDR1 SEHNR and CDR2 FQNEAQ come from the germline V gene (reference sequence). The CDR3 DNA reads TGTGCCAGCAGCTTAGGGGGGGGACAGGCCAGGTATGGCACAGATACGCAGTATTTT. Translation gives CASSLGGGQARYGTDTQYF.

The J gene is TRBJ1-5, the V gene TRBV9, with D tentatively TRBD1 (5 bases). Trimming left V 3 bases short and J 3 bases short, with 13 bases between. This CDR3 is built from 15 residues. The germline V gene encodes CDR1 SGDLS and CDR2 YYNGEE. This chain's CDR3 is CASSDGGLVNQPQHF. The CDR3 nucleotides read TGTGCCAGCAGCGATGGGGGGTTAGTCAATCAGCCCCAGCATTTT.

J is TRBJ2-7 and V is TRBV2; D possibly corresponds to TRBD2 (7 bases). Germline V gene data show CDR1 as SNHLY and CDR2 as FYNNEI. Trimming pared 8 bases from V and 3 bases from J, leaving 17 bases between. The CDR3 is made up of 14 amino acids. The CDR3 nucleotides read TGTGCCAGCGGGGGAGGCGGGGGCATCTACGAGCAGTACTTC. It yields the protein CASGGGGGIYEQYF.

This chain links TRBV10-3 with TRBJ2-7; 7 bases match TRBD2. This CDR3 has 12 residues. The trim removed 6 bases at V and 2 bases at J, leaving 1 base unmatched. Germline-derived CDR1 and CDR2 are ENHRY and SYGVKD. The CDR3 protein is CAIRGGAYEQYF. The CDR3 bases are TGTGCCATCAGGGGGGGGGCCTACGAGCAGTACTTC.

By proportion, this clone is medium-sized. This rearrangement joins TRBV5-1 to TRBJ2-2; 8 bases line up with TRBD1. V shed 7 bases and J 4 bases; nucleotides not matched to a gene: 6. CDR3 length: 14 amino acids. Per the germline V gene, CDR1 is SGHRS and CDR2 is YFSETQ. CDR3 protein: CASQGQGGTGELFF. DNA for the CDR3: TGCGCCAGCCAAGGACAGGGCGGCACCGGGGAGCTGTTTTTT.

This clone appeared once. V is TRBV29-1 and J is TRBJ2-7; D perhaps matches TRBD1 (5 bases). From germline, CDR1 is SQVTM and CDR2 ANQGSEA. Between the trimmed V and J ends, which lost 4 bases and 4 bases, there was a span of 14 bases. There are 13 residues in the CDR3. CDR3 sequence (DNA): TGCAGCGTTGGTCTGCAGGGCAGGTACGAGCAGTACTTC. Its translation is CSVGLQGRYEQYF.

This chain joins TRBV5-4 and TRBJ2-2, with 7 bases identical to TRBD1. This CDR3 has 15 residues. In germline, CDR1 is SGHNT, CDR2 YYREEE (reference sequence). V trimming: 6 bases; J trimming: 3 bases; junction bases outside the gene matches: 8. The CDR3 here is CASTRGQQYTGELFF. In DNA form, the CDR3 reads TGTGCCAGCACCCGGGGACAGCAATACACCGGGGAGCTGTTTTTT.

Written as DNA, the CDR3 is TGCGCCAGCAGCCCGGGGACAGCCAATTATGGCTACACCTTC. It translates to CASSPGTANYGYTF. V gene TRBV5-1 combines with J gene TRBJ1-2, with 7 bases that match TRBD1. This CDR3 is built from 14 residues. Germline V gene sequence: CDR1 SGHRS, CDR2 YFSETQ. V lost 4 bases, J lost 5 bases, and 8 bases stayed unmatched.

The V and J genes are TRBV28 and TRBJ1-1; D gene ambiguous. Germline V gene data show CDR1 as MDHEN and CDR2 as SYDVKM. V was pared by 6 bases and J by 6 bases, with 14 bases between. This CDR3 spans 13 amino acids. The chain's CDR3 is CASSVSVPPEAFF. CDR3 nucleotides: TGTGCCAGCAGCGTCTCGGTTCCCCCTGAAGCTTTCTTT.

The chain combines TRBV19 with TRBJ2-3; D remains ambiguous. CDR1 is LNHDA and CDR2 is SQIVND in the germline V gene (reference sequence). The CDR3 loop spans 13 amino acids. Trimming removed 7 bases at V and 0 bases at J, with 8 bases between. As DNA, the CDR3 is TGTGCCAGTACGAGCGAAAGCACAGATACGCAGTATTTT. This translates into CASTSESTDTQYF.

The chain uses TRBV27 and TRBJ2-3; 9 positions match TRBD1. Germline CDR1 is MNHEY and CDR2 is SMNVEV (reference sequence). The CDR3 contains 14 residues. Trimming removed 5 bases from V and 6 bases from J; junction bases left unmatched: 6. Written as DNA, the CDR3 is TGTGCCAGCAGTAGGGGACAGGGTCTCGATACGCAGTATTTT. Translating gives CASSRGQGLDTQYF.

The chain is built from TRBV28 and TRBJ2-7; TRBD2 agrees at 7 bases. Germline V CDR1 and CDR2: MDHEN, SYDVKM. This CDR3 comprises 14 residues. The junction had 10 bases not matched to a gene; V was cut back by 7 bases and J by 4 bases. The CDR3, as DNA: TGTGCCAGCAACAATCGCGCGGGGGTATACGAGCAGTACTTC. Translation: CASNNRAGVYEQYF. Supplemented by reference TRBV28 and TRBJ2-7, the full variable domain reads DVKVTQSSRYLVKRTGEKVFLECVQDMDHENMFWYRQDPGLGLRLIYFSYDVKMKEKGDIPEGYSVSREKKERFSLILESASTNQTSMYLCASNNRAGVYEQYFGPGTRLTVT.

V usage is TRBV5-1 and J usage is TRBJ2-3; D is possibly TRBD1 (5 bases). CDR1 and CDR2 (germline): SGHRS, YFSETQ. V gave up 1 base and J gave up 3 bases, with 12 bases separating them. This CDR3 comprises 15 residues. CDR3 nucleotides: TGCGCCAGCAGCTTGAGGGGATTTGGTACAGATACGCAGTATTTT. It yields the protein CASSLRGFGTDTQYF.

The gene calls are TRBV3-1 (or the pseudogene TRBV3-2) and TRBJ2-3; 7 bases fit TRBD2. The CDR3 has 16 amino acids. From germline, CDR1 is LGHDT and CDR2 YNNKEL (reference sequence). Unmatched junction bases numbered 6, after V lost 0 bases and J lost 3 bases. The CDR3 DNA sequence: TGTGCCAGCAGCCAAGAATTTCCGGGGGGAACAGATACGCAGTATTTT. Translation gives CASSQEFPGGTDTQYF.

This clone was recorded once. The rearrangement joins TRBV27 to TRBJ2-5; no reliable D call. V gave up 6 bases and J gave up 2 bases, with 13 bases separating them. The CDR3 extends over 14 amino acids. Germline loops: CDR1 MNHEY, CDR2 SMNVEV (reference sequence). CDR3: CASSRHAPQETQYF. CDR3 in DNA: TGTGCCAGCAGCCGACACGCCCCGCAAGAGACCCAGTACTTC.

The J gene is TRBJ2-1, the V gene TRBV7-9, with TRBD2 matching 13 bases. There are 15 residues in the CDR3. V lost 4 bases and J lost 6; bases outside the gene matches: 3. Germline CDR1 and CDR2: SEHNR and FQNEAQ (reference sequence). CDR3: CASSSRLAGGNEQFF. CDR3 nucleotide sequence: TGTGCCAGCAGCTCCCGACTAGCGGGGGGCAATGAGCAGTTCTTC.

This chain uses TRBV5-1 with TRBJ1-3, with D perhaps matching TRBD1 (5 bases). CDR3 size: 15 residues. CDR1 and CDR2 (germline): SGHRS, YFSETQ. V dropped 2 bases and J dropped 4 bases, with 13 bases sitting between them. CDR3 sequence reads: CASSLSGLYGNTIYF. Here the CDR3 DNA reads TGCGCCAGCAGCTTATCAGGGTTGTACGGAAACACCATATATTTT.

The chain employs TRBV5-6 and TRBJ2-5; D is ambiguous. V was pared by 2 bases and J by 3 bases, with 8 bases between. From germline, CDR1 is SGHDT and CDR2 YYEEEE. The CDR3 loop spans 13 amino acids. DNA of the CDR3: TGTGCCAGCAGCTTAGCGTGGGAAGAGACCCAGTACTTC. This gives the protein CASSLAWEETQYF.

V is TRBV18 and J is TRBJ2-2, with a tentative D call TRBD1 (6 bases). The CDR3 is 15 amino acids. In germline, CDR1 is KGHSH, CDR2 LQKENI. Trimming took off 7 bases at V and 2 bases at J, with 14 bases between the two ends. CDR3 amino acids: CASLSDRTNTGELFF. The CDR3 coding sequence is TGTGCCAGCTTAAGTGACAGGACAAACACCGGGGAGCTGTTTTTT.

This sequence joins TRBV19 and TRBJ2-7; maybe TRBD1 (6 bases). Trimming pared 3 bases from V and 2 bases from J, leaving 11 bases between. CDR1 and CDR2 (germline): LNHDA, SQIVND (reference sequence). CDR3 length: 14 amino acids. CDR3 nucleotides: TGTGCCAGTAGTATTGGCAGGGGAACCTACGAGCAGTACTTC. Protein product: CASSIGRGTYEQYF.

The chain uses TRBV15 and TRBJ1-5; 7 positions match TRBD1. The germline gives CDR1 LNHNV, CDR2 YYDKDF (reference sequence). The CDR3 is 16 amino acids. Trimming cost V 1 base and J 9 bases; bases outside gene matches: 12. CDR3 amino acids: CATSRGGDSTRMPQHF. The DNA of the CDR3 is TGTGCCACCAGCAGAGGAGGGGACAGTACAAGGATGCCCCAGCATTTT.

The chain has TRBV5-4 and TRBJ2-3, with a tentative D call TRBD2 (5 bases). V was clipped by 3 bases and J by 6 bases, with 14 bases between them. This CDR3 contains 14 residues. Per germline, CDR1 SGHNT and CDR2 YYREEE (reference sequence). CDR3 loop: CASSSPDGGDTQYF. CDR3 nucleotides: TGTGCCAGCAGCTCGCCGGATGGCGGGGATACGCAGTATTTT.

The V and J genes are TRBV27 and TRBJ1-2; 8 nucleotides line up with TRBD1. J lost 5 bases, V lost 4 bases, and 6 bases had no gene match. CDR3 length: 14 amino acids. Germline lookup yields CDR1 MNHEY and CDR2 SMNVEV (reference sequence). CDR3 protein: CASSSSGGGYGYTF. DNA for the CDR3: TGTGCCAGCAGTTCCTCAGGGGGCGGATATGGCTACACCTTC.